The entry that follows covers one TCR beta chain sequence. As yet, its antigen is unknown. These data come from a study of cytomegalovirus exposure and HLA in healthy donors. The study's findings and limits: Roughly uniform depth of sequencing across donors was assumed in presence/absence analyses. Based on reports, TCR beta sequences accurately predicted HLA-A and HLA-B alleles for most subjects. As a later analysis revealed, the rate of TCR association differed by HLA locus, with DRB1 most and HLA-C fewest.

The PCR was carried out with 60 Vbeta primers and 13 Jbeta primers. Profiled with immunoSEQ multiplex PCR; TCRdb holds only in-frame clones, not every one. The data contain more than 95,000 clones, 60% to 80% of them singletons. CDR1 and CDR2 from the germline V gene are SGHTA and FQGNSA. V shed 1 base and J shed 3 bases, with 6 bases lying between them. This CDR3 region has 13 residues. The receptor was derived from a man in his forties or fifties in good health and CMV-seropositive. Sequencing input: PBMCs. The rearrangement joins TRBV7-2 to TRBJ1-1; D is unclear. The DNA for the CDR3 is TGTGCCAGCAGCTTAGAACTGTACACTGAAGCTTTCTTT. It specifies CASSLELYTEAFF.